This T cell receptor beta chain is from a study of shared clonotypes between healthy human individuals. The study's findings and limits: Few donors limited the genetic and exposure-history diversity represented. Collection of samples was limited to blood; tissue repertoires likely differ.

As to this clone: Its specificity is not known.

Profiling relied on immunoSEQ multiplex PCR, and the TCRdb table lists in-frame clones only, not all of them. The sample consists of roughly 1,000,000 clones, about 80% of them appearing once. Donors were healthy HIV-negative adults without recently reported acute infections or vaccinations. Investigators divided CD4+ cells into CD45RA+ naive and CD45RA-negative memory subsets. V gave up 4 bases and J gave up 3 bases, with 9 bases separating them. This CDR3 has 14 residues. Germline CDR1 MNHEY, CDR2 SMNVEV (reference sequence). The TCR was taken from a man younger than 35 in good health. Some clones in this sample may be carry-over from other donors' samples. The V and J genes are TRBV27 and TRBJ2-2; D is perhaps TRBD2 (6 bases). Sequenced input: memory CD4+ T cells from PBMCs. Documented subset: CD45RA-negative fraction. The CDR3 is CASSYGGDTGELFF. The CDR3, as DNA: TGTGCCAGCAGTTACGGGGGTGACACCGGGGAGCTGTTTTTT.